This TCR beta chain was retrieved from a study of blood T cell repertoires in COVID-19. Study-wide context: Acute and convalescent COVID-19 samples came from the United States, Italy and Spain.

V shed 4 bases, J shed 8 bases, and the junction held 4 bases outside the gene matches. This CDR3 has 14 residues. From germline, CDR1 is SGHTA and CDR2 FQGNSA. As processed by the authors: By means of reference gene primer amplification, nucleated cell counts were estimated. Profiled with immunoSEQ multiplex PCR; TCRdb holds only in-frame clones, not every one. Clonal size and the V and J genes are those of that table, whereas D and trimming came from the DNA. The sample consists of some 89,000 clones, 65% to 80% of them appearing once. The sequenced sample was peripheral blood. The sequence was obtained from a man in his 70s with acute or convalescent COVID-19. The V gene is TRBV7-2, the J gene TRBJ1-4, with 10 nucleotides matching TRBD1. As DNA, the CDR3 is TGTGCCAGCAGCTCCGGGACAGGGGACGAAAAACTGTTTTTT. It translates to CASSSGTGDEKLFF.